The rows below give T cell receptor beta chains drawn from one sample of a study of human T cells and chemical hapten exposure. TCRdb ran MiXCR on the RACE reads and lists one entry per CDR3 protein. Of tens of thousands of distinct CDR3 sequences in the sample, approximately 9.5% are singletons; the top ten hold roughly 13%. Sequences were derived from whole blood, sampled in connection with sensitization to the hapten diphenylcyclopropenone (DPC). The receptors stem from a woman aged 25-40 years with alopecia areata. Some clones in this sample may be carry-over from other donors' samples. The CDR3 runs from the conserved cysteine through the conserved F or W. A D gene is named only where the DNA matches it firmly. Expanded clones get a size class; other rows say once, few or many, or leave the size out.

TRBJ1-4,-,-,TRBV29-1,TGCAGCGCCGCCGACAGTGCAACTAATGAAAAACTGTTTTTT,CSAADSATNEKLFF
TRBJ2-7,few,TRBD2,TRBV9,TGTGCCAGCAGCGTAGCTAGTAGCGGGGGTGAGCAGTACTTC,CASSVASSGGEQYF
TRBJ2-7,-,TRBD2,TRBV20-1,TGCAGTGCTAATAAGGGACTAGCGGGAGGCGAGCAGTACTTC,CSANKGLAGGEQYF
TRBJ2-1,-,-,TRBV20-1,TGCAGTGCTCGGACATGGTCCTACAATGAGCAGTTCTTC,CSARTWSYNEQFF
TRBJ1-1,few,-,TRBV5-6,TGTGCCAGCAGCTTTGGCAGTATGAACACTGAAGCTTTCTTT,CASSFGSMNTEAFF
TRBJ1-1,many,-,TRBV3-1,TGTGCCAGCAGCCAGGACGGTGGCACTGAAGCTTTCTTT,CASSQDGGTEAFF
TRBJ2-1,many,TRBD2,TRBV6-2/TRBV6-3,TGTGCCAGCAGTTACGTGCGGGGGAACAATGAGCAGTTCTTC,CASSYVRGNNEQFF
TRBJ2-5,-,-,TRBV7-2,TGTGCCAGCAGCTTACAGGGGACCATCCTAGAGACCCAGTACTTC,CASSLQGTILETQYF
TRBJ2-7,few,TRBD2,TRBV7-2,TGTGCCAGCAGCTATAGCGGGGGGTCGTCCTACGAGCAGTACTTC,CASSYSGGSSYEQYF
TRBJ1-1,few,TRBD1,TRBV7-7,TGTGCTAGCAGCTTAGACAGGGACACTGAAGCTTTCTTT,CASSLDRDTEAFF
TRBJ1-2,-,TRBD1,TRBV7-3,TGTGCCAGCAGCTCCCAGGGGGAGAATGGCTACACCTTC,CASSSQGENGYTF
TRBJ2-3,many,TRBD2,TRBV28,TGTGCCAGCACTATACTAGCGGGGGGCCATTCGACGCAGTATTTT,CASTILAGGHSTQYF
TRBJ2-5,-,TRBD2,TRBV20-1,TGCAGTGCTGATCCACTAGCGGGGGGGGAAGAGACCCAGTACTTC,CSADPLAGGEETQYF
TRBJ1-1,-,-,TRBV19,TGTGCCGTCAGGGCTACCATGAACACTGAAGCTTTCTTT,CAVRATMNTEAFF
TRBJ1-6,few,TRBD1,TRBV28,TGTGCCAGCAGTTTCGAACAGGGGGCTTCACCCCTCCACTTT,CASSFEQGASPLHF
TRBJ2-7,few,-,TRBV20-1,TGCAGTCACAACCGGGATTCCTACGAGCAGTACTTC,CSHNRDSYEQYF
TRBJ2-7,many,-,TRBV29-1,TGCAGCGTTGAAGGGCAGGGTCGAGAGCAGTACTTC,CSVEGQGREQYF